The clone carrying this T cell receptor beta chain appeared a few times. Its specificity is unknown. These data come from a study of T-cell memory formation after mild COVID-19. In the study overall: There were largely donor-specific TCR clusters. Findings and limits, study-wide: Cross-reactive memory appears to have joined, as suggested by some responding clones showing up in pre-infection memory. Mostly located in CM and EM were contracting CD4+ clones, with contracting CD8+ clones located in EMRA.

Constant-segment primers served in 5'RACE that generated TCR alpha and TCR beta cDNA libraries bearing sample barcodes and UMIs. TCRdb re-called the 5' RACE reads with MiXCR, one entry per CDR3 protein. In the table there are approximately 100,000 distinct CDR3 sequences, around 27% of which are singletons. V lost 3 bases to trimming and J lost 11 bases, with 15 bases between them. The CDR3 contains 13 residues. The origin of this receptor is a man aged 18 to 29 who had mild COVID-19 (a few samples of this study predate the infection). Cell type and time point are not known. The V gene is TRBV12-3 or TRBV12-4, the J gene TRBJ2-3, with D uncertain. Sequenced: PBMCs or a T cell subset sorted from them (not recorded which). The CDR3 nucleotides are TGTGCCAGCAGTTTCGCGTGGGCAGAGATGCAGTATTTT. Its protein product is CASSFAWAEMQYF.